This T cell receptor beta chain was captured in a study of T cell changes during pregnancy in multiple sclerosis. TCRdb's copy holds only in-frame clones and misses some; the assay was immunoSEQ multiplex PCR. The sample holds about 79,000 clones; around 95% are singletons and the top ten take about 0.69%. The CDR3 has 16 amino acids. Between the trimmed V and J ends, which lost 0 bases and 5 bases, there was a span of 13 bases. Per the germline V gene, CDR1 is LGHNA and CDR2 is YNFKEQ. V and J are TRBV4-2 and TRBJ2-2; D might be TRBD1 (6 bases). Sequencing used peripheral blood, obtained in the second trimester of pregnancy. The clonotype comes from a female donor in good health, enrolled as a control in a pregnancy study. The CDR3 protein is CASSQEPQGSTGELFF. Written as DNA, the CDR3 is TGTGCCAGCAGCCAAGAACCACAGGGAAGTACCGGGGAGCTGTTTTTT.